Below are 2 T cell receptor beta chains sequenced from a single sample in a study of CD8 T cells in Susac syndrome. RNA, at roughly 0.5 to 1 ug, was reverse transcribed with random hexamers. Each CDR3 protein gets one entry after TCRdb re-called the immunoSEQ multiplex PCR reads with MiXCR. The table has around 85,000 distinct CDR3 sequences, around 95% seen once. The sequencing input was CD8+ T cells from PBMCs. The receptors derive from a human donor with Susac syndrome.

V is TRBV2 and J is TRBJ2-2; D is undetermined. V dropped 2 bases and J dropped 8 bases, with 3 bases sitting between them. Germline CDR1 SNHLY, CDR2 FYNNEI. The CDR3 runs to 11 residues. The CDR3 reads CASSEIGELFF. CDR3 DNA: TGTGCCAGCAGTGAAATTGGGGAGCTGTTTTTT.

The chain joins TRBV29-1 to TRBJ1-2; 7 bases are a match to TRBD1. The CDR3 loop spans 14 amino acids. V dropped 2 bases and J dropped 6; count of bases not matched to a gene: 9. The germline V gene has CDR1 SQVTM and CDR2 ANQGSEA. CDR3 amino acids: CSVEWEDRYDGYTF. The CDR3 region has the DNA TGCAGCGTTGAATGGGAGGACAGGTATGATGGCTACACCTTC.